The source of this T cell receptor (beta chain) is a study of regulatory T cells in long-lasting Graves disease. Whole-study results and caveats: Relative to new patients (roughly 970), persistent patients exhibited greater sharing of public clonotypes (2,741).

Time point indicated: persistent/refractory GD, antithyroid drugs over 5 years with positive TRAb. PBMC RNA was the source of the TCR library. This CDR3 comprises 17 residues. Germline CDR1 reads MGHDK; CDR2 reads SYGVNS. The V and J ends lost 4 bases and 0 bases, in that order; junction bases with no gene match: 9. This clonotype was observed a handful of times. The antigen remains unidentified. Both iRepertoire HTBI primers and Arm-PCR of CDR3 regions were used to build the TCR beta libraries. TCRdb reprocessed the multiplex PCR reads via MiXCR and lists one record per CDR3 protein. Of more than 350,000 distinct CDR3 sequences listed, over 20% are singletons.

Sequencing was performed on peripheral blood mononuclear cells (PBMCs), taken when the disease was refractory, from a patient treated with antithyroid drugs. The chain combines TRBV25-1 with TRBJ2-3; 8 nucleotides agree with TRBD2. The receptor comes from a female donor with Graves disease. CDR3 sequence (DNA): TGTGCCAGCAGTGCTCCGACTAGCGTATGGAGCACAGATACGCAGTATTTT. It yields the protein CASSAPTSVWSTDTQYF. Together with reference TRBV25-1 and TRBJ2-3, the CDR3 gives the full variable domain: EADIYQTPRYLVIGTGKKITLECSQTMGHDKMYWYQQDPGMELHLIHYSYGVNSTEKGDLSSESTVSRIRTEHFPLTLESARPSHTSQYLCASSAPTSVWSTDTQYFGPGTRLTVL.